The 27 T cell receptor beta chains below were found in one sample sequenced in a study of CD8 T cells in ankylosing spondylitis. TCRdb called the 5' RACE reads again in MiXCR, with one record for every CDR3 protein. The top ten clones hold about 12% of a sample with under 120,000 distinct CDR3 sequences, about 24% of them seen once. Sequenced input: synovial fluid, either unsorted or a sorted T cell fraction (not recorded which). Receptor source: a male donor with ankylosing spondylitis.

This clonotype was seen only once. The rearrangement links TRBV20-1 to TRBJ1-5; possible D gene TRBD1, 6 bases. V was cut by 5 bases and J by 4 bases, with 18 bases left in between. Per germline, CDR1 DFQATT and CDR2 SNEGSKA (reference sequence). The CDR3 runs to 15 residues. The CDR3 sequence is CSALRPGTLNQPQHF. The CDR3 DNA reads TGCAGTGCTCTACGACCCGGGACACTAAATCAGCCCCAGCATTTT.

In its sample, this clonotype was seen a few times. The CDR3 region is CASTQFGLANEQYV. The CDR3 region has the DNA TGTGCCAGCACCCAGTTCGGACTAGCGAACGAGCAGTACGTC. The chain has TRBV6-1 and TRBJ2-7, with 9 nucleotides matching TRBD2. Germline-derived CDR1 and CDR2 are MNHNS and SASEGT. J lost 5 bases, V lost 7 bases, and 9 bases had no gene match. The CDR3 covers 14 residues.

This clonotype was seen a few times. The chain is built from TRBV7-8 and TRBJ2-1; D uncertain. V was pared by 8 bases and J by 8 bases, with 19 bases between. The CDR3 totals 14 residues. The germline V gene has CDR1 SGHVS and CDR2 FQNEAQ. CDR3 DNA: TGTGCCAGCTTAATGGCCGGGCTTGGGGATGAGCAGTTCTTC. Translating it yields CASLMAGLGDEQFF.

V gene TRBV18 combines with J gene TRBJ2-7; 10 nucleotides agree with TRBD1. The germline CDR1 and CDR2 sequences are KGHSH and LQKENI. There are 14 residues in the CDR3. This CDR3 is CANSYTRTGGEQYV. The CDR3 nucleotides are TGTGCCAACTCATATACCAGGACAGGGGGAGAGCAGTACGTC.

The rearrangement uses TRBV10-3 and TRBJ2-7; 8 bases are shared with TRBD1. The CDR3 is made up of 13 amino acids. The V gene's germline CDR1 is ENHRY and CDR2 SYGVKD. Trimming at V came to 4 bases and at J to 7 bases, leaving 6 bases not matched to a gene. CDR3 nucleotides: TGTGCCATCAGTGCCGGACAGGGATGGGAGCAGTACGTC. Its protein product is CAISAGQGWEQYV.

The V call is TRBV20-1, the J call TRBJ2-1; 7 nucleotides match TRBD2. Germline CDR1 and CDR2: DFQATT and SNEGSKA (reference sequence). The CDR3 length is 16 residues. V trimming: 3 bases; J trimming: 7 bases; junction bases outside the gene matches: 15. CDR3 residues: CSARNSGGRVVNEQFF. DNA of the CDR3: TGCAGTGCTAGGAACTCTGGCGGGAGAGTGGTGAATGAGCAGTTCTTC.

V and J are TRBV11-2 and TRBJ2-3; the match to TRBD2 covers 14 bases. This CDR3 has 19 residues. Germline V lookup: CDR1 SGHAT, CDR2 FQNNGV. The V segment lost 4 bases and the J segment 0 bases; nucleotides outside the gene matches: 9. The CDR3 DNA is TGTGCCAGCAGCTCGGGACTAGCGGGAGCCCCTATCAGCACAGATACGCAGTATTTT. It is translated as CASSSGLAGAPISTDTQYF.

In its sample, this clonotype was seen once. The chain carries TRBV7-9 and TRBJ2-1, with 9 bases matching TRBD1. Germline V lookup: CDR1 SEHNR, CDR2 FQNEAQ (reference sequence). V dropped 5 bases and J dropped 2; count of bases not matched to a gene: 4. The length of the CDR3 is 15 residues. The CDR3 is CASSMGQGAYNEQFF. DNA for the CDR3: TGTGCCAGCAGCATGGGACAGGGAGCCTACAATGAGCAGTTCTTC.

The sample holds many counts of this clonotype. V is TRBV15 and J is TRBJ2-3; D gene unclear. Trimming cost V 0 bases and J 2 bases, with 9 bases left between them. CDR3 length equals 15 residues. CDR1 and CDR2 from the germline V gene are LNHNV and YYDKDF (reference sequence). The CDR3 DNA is TGTGCCACCAGCAGAGAAGGCAGAATCACAGATACGCAGTATTTT. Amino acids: CATSREGRITDTQYF.

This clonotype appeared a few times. The CDR3 reads CSAGSRLAGLQETQYF. The CDR3 coding sequence is TGCAGTGCCGGCTCTCGACTAGCGGGGTTACAAGAGACCCAGTACTTC. V gene TRBV20-1 combines with J gene TRBJ2-5; 11 nucleotides match TRBD2. Germline CDR1 reads DFQATT; CDR2 reads SNEGSKA (reference sequence). The CDR3 covers 16 residues. V trimming: 6 bases; J trimming: 2 bases; junction bases outside the gene matches: 11.

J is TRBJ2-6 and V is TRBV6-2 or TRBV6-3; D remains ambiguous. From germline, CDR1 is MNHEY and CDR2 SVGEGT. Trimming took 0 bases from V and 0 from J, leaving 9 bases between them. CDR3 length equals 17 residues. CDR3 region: CASSYSMGGSGANVLTF. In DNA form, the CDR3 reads TGTGCCAGCAGTTACTCGATGGGTGGCTCTGGGGCCAACGTCCTGACTTTC.

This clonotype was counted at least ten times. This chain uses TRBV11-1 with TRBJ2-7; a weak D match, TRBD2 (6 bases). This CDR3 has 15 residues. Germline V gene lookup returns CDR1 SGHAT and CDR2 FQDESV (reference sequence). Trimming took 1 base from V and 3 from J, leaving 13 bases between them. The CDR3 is CASSLGLTSFYEQYF. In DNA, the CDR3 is TGTGCCAGCAGCTTAGGCCTGACTAGTTTCTACGAGCAGTACTTC.

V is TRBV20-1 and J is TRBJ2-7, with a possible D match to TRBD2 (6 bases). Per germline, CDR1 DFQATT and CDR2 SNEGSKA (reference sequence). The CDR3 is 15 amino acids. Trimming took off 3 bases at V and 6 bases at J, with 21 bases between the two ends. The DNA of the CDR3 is TGCAGTGCTAGGGTAGCGGAGATGGGATATACCGAGCAGTACTTC. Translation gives CSARVAEMGYTEQYF.

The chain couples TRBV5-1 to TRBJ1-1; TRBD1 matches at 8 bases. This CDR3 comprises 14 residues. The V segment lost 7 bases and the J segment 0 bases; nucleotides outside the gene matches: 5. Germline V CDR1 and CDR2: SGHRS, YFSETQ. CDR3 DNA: TGCGCCAGCGGGTGGACAGGGTTGAACACTGAAGCTTTCTTT. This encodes CASGWTGLNTEAFF.

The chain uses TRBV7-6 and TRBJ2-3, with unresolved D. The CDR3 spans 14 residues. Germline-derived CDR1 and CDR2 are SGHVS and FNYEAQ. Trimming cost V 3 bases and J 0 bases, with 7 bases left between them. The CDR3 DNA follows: TGTGCCAGCAGCTTGCTCACTAGCACAGATACGCAGTATTTT. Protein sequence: CASSLLTSTDTQYF. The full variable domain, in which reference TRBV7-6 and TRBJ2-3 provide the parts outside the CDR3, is GAGVSQSPRYKVTKRGQDVALRCDPISGHVSLYWYRQALGQGPEFLTYFNYEAQQDKSGLPNDRFSAERPEGSISTLTIQRTEQRDSAMYRCASSLLTSTDTQYFGPGTRLTVL.

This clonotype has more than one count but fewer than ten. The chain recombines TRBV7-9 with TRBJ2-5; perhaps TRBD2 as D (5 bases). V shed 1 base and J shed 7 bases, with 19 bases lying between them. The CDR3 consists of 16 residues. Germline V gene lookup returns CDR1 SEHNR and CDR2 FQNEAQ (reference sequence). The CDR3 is CASSLGSSGLSGTQYF. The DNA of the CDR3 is TGTGCCAGCAGCTTAGGTTCGAGCGGCCTAAGCGGGACCCAGTACTTC.

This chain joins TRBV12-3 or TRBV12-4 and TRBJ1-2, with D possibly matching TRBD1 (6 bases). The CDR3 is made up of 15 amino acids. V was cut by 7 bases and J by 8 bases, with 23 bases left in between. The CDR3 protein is CASTRDDPGARGYTF. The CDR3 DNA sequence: TGTGCCAGCACCCGGGATGATCCGGGGGCGCGCGGCTACACCTTC.

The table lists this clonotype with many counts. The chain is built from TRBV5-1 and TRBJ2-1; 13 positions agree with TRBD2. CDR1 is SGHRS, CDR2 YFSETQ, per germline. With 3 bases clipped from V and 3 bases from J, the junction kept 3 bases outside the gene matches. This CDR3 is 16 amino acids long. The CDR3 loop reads CASSSGLAGRYNEQFF. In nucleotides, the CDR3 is TGCGCCAGCAGCTCGGGACTAGCGGGACGCTACAATGAGCAGTTCTTC.

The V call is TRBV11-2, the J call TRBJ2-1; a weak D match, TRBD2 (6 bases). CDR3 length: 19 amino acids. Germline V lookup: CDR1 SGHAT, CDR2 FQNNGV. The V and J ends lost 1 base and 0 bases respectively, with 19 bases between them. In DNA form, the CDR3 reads TGTGCCAGCAGCTTAGTTCTTTCGGTAGCGGTAAGCTCCTACAATGAGCAGTTCTTC. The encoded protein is CASSLVLSVAVSSYNEQFF.

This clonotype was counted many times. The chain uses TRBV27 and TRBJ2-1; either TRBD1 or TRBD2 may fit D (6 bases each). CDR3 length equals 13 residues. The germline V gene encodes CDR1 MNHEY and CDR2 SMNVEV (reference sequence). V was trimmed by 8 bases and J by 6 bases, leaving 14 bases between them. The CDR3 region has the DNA TGTGCCAGCTCGAGGAGGGGGGTCAATGAGCAGTTCTTC. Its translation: CASSRRGVNEQFF.

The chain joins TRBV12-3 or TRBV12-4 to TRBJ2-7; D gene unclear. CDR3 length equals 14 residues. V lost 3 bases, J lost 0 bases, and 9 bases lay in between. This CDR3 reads CASSFDSRSYEQYF. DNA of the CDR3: TGTGCCAGCAGTTTTGATAGCCGCTCCTACGAGCAGTACTTC.

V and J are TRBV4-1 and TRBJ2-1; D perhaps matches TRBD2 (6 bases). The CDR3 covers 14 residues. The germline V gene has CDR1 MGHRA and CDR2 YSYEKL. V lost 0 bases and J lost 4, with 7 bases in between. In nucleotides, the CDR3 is TGCGCCAGCAGCCAAGAGGAGGGTTACAATGAGCAGTTCTTC. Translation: CASSQEEGYNEQFF.

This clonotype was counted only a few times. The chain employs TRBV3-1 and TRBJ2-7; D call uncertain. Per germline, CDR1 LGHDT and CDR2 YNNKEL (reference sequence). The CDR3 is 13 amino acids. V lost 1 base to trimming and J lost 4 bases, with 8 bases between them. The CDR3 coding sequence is TGTGCCAGCAGCCAAGGGAAAGGTTACGAGCAGTACGTC. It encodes CASSQGKGYEQYV.

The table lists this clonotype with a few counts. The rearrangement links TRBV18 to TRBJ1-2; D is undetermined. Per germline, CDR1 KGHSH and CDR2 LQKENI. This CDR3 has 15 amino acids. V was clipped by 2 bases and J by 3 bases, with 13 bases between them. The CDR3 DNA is TGTGCCAGCTCACCAACGAACGGGCTCGACTATGGCTACACCTTC. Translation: CASSPTNGLDYGYTF.

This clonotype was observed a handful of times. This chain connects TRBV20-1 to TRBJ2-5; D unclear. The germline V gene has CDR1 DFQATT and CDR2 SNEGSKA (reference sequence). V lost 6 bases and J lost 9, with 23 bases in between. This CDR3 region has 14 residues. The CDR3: CSAPPLSYGQAQYF. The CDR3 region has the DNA TGCAGTGCCCCCCCCCTCTCATATGGCCAGGCCCAGTACTTC.

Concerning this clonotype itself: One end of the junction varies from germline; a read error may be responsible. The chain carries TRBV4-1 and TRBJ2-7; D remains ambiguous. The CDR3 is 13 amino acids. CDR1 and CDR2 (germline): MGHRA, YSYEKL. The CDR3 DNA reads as TGTGCCAGGAGCTACGGGCTGACCGACGAGCAGTACTTC. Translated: CARSYGLTDEQYF.

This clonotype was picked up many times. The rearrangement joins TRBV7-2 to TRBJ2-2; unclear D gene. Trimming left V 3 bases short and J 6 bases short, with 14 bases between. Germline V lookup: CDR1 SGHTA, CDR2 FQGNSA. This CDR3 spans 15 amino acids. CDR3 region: CASSFSATGPGELFF. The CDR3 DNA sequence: TGTGCCAGCAGCTTTTCGGCCACCGGTCCCGGGGAGCTGTTTTTT.